This T cell receptor (beta chain) is drawn from a study of beta chain features in type 1 diabetes (dated by TCRdb to 2016 to 2018). Study-wide context: Patients and healthy donors did not differ in mean age, gender distribution, total cell number or subset yield. A total of 85 million to 140 million sorted cells were examined across all samples, and a strong correlation was observed between cell number per subset and RNA yield. In the study, TCRB repertoires of sorted circulating CD4+ T cell subsets from recently diagnosed type 1 diabetes patients were compared with those of matched healthy donors. Whereas all 30 or so donors provided naive and central memory subsets, regulatory and stem cell-like memory subsets were isolated from just 8 patients and about 8 healthy donors. Paper-wide results and their limitations: The naive, central memory and regulatory TCRB repertoires appeared to resemble one another more closely among patients than among healthy donors. At VDJ recombination sites, patients with type 1 diabetes made fewer insertions and deleted more nucleotides, a pattern implying thymic rearrangement abnormalities. In all four CD4+ subsets, TCRB CDR3 length was moderately but significantly shorter in type 1 diabetes patients. Only small numbers of individuals were included in the HLA sub-analyses, which left unresolved whether HLA type had any influence on TCRB rearrangement. PCR may preferentially amplify shorter templates, but because patient and control samples were amplified and corrected together, any resulting skew would affect both groups equally. Because cDNA was sequenced instead of genomic DNA, activated cells with high expression could be over-represented, although the groups did not differ in activation or CD3 levels.

All of the isolated RNA was reverse transcribed with the High Capacity cDNA Reverse Transcription Kit, so expressed TCRB transcripts were sequenced. Naive, central memory and regulatory T cell samples underwent deep immunoSEQ sequencing, averaging about 3.57 million total reads per sample. After sorted cells were lysed in RLT buffer, RNA was extracted with DNase-treated RNeasy Micro or Mini kits, with the choice depending on cell number. Each cell subset was processed separately to prevent cross-contamination, with patient and healthy donor samples processed together. The immunoSEQ multiplex PCR was used to amplify TCRB sequences from cDNA, yielding 87-bp fragments that span the CDR3 region. Amplicons were sequenced on the Illumina HiSeq platform. The paper's processing steps were these. Synthetic template baselines were used to correct PCR bias computationally, reads within Hamming distance 2 were collapsed together, and singletons that could not be merged were discarded. Reads were aligned against IMGT to assign V, D and J genes, CDR3 length and insertions or deletions at six rearrangement sites. Clonotype counts were normalized to sorted cell number within each subset before computing true diversity and Gini coefficients with the tcR R package. The overlap coefficient, calculated on TCRB nucleotide sequences, was used to quantify repertoire sharing. As a proxy for the pre-selection repertoire, out-of-frame TCRB sequences from naive cells were analyzed. TCRdb took this table from immuneACCESS and kept in-frame rearrangements with V and J called. Such tables lack part of the clones; where checked against another copy, unresolved V genes explain under half of the gap, and the rest is unexplained. The V and J calls and clone size come from that table; D and trimming were worked out from the DNA. The table for this sample lists 400,000 to 600,000 clones; about 29% of them were counted only once. Clones ranked in the top ten supply roughly 0.066% of the sample.

Relative to germline, V is missing 7 bases and J is missing 7 bases, with 9 bases of the junction outside any gene match. The CDR3 has 14 amino acids, counting the end cysteine and phenylalanine. The read is trimmed to its CDR3 DNA, 42 bases read in frame from base 1. In the germline V gene, CDR1 corresponds to SQVTM and CDR2 to ANQGSEA. Each donor gave one peripheral blood draw, averaging roughly 100 mL, which was collected into heparinised tubes. Using a panel that included CD45RO, CCR7, CD25, CD127, CD95 and CD27, naive, central memory, regulatory and stem cell-like memory CD4+ T cells were sorted on a BD FACSAria II. Every sorted population had a purity above 95%. PBMCs were isolated right away by Lymphoprep density gradient centrifugation and were stained directly, without culture. Samples were stained and sorted in pairs, with one healthy donor and one patient per experiment, so that batch effects were minimized.

Worth noting for this clone: It has no known antigen specificity. One base away there is no much larger clone; base qualities are not given.

Material for sequencing was naive CD4+ T cells from blood. This specimen's cell subset or site label, per the study, means: true naive CD4+ T cells. The rearrangement combines TRBV29-1 with TRBJ2-7; 14 central bases correspond to TRBD2. This TCR came from a man aged 18 to 29 in good health. Here is the DNA: TGCAGCGCCGGGCCGGGACTAGCGGGAGAAGAGCAGTACTTC. It translates to CSAGPGLAGEEQYF.